Listed below are T cell receptor beta chains from one sample, sequenced in a study of beta chain features in type 1 diabetes. This table comes from immunoSEQ multiplex PCR, and its TCRdb copy is limited to in-frame clones, with some not included. This sample has about 900,000 clones; 15% to 20% occur once, and the top ten carry about 0.02%. Sequenced sample: naive CD4+ T cells from blood. The receptor set was obtained from a woman under 30 in good health. Each CDR3 is given with its conserved first and last residue. Fields, in order: clone size, J gene, V gene, D gene, CDR3 protein, CDR3 DNA. A D gene is named only where the DNA matches it firmly. A row's size may be missing; if present it is once, few, many or a size class.

-	TRBJ2-5	TRBV7-2	TRBD2	CASSLVLAGVLETQYF	TGTGCCAGCAGCTTAGTTTTGGCGGGAGTGTTAGAGACCCAGTACTTC
few	TRBJ1-2	TRBV5-1	-	CASSSTTYGYTF	TGCGCCAGCAGTTCTACCACTTATGGCTACACCTTC
-	TRBJ2-3	TRBV5-1	-	CASSLVATPDTQYF	TGCGCCAGCTCGCTAGTCGCTACCCCAGATACGCAGTATTTT
few	TRBJ2-7	TRBV15	-	CATSIQVLPLYEQYF	TGTGCCACCAGCATACAGGTTCTCCCCTTATACGAGCAGTACTTC
once	TRBJ1-5	TRBV7-3	-	CASSRGLDQPQHF	TGTGCCAGCAGCCGCGGCTTGGATCAGCCCCAGCATTTT
-	TRBJ2-3	TRBV5-1	-	CASSTLASSTDTQYF	TGCGCCAGCAGCACCCTAGCGAGTAGCACAGATACGCAGTATTTT
-	TRBJ1-5	TRBV7-8	-	CASSLSSQPQHF	TGTGCCAGCAGCTTATCAAGCCAGCCCCAGCATTTT
-	TRBJ2-7	TRBV6-6	-	CAISESHEQYF	TGTGCCATCAGTGAGTCGCACGAGCAGTACTTC
few	TRBJ2-5	TRBV15	-	CATRWGRQETQYF	TGTGCCACGCGCTGGGGGAGGCAAGAGACCCAGTACTTC
few	TRBJ1-5	TRBV19	TRBD1	CASSRDSEGYSNQPQHF	TGTGCCAGTAGCCGGGACAGTGAAGGGTATAGCAATCAGCCCCAGCATTTT
few	TRBJ2-6	TRBV28	-	CASSKRRGLGANVLTF	TGTGCCAGCAGTAAACGCAGGGGTTTGGGGGCCAACGTCCTGACTTTC
few	TRBJ2-1	TRBV5-1	-	CASSQTGYNEQFF	TGCGCCAGCAGCCAGACAGGTTACAATGAGCAGTTCTTC
-	TRBJ2-7	TRBV15	-	CATSRDLSPNEQYF	TGTGCCACCAGCAGAGATCTAAGTCCCAACGAGCAGTACTTC
few	TRBJ2-2	TRBV28	TRBD2	CASSFGLGTSTPGELFF	TGTGCCAGCAGTTTTGGTTTAGGGACTAGCACACCCGGGGAGCTGTTTTTT
few	TRBJ2-7	TRBV25-1	TRBD2	CASSDSGMPPYEQYF	TGTGCCAGCAGTGATAGCGGGATGCCACCCTACGAGCAGTACTTC
-	TRBJ2-2	TRBV27	-	CASSLEPGTGELFF	TGTGCCAGCAGTTTAGAGCCGGGGACCGGGGAGCTGTTTTTT
few	TRBJ2-2	TRBV5-8	-	CASRPRGDTGELFF	TGTGCCAGCAGACCCCGGGGTGATACCGGGGAGCTGTTTTTT
-	TRBJ1-5	TRBV23-1	TRBD1	CASSQDTGAQPQHF	TGCGCCAGCAGTCAAGATACAGGGGCTCAGCCCCAGCATTTT
-	TRBJ2-1	TRBV19	TRBD2	CASSIDLAGGLYNEQFF	TGTGCCAGTAGTATAGACCTAGCGGGAGGTCTCTACAATGAGCAGTTCTTC
few	TRBJ2-1	TRBV11-2	-	CASSLGLGGLAQYNEQFF	TGTGCCAGCAGCTTAGGTCTTGGAGGGCTAGCGCAATACAATGAGCAGTTCTTC
-	TRBJ2-3	TRBV7-9	-	CASSLSSVADTQYF	TGTGCCAGCAGCTTATCCTCCGTGGCAGATACGCAGTATTTT
-	TRBJ2-5	TRBV5-1	TRBD2	CASSSGAGAETQYF	TGCGCCAGCAGCTCTGGGGCGGGAGCGGAGACCCAGTACTTC
few	TRBJ1-2	TRBV10-3	TRBD1	CAISQQPGQGGSGYTF	TGTGCCATCAGTCAGCAACCGGGACAGGGAGGTTCGGGCTACACCTTC
-	TRBJ2-7	TRBV2	-	CASSADTYEQYF	TGTGCCAGCAGTGCAGACACGTACGAGCAGTACTTC
-	TRBJ2-1	TRBV7-2	-	CASSAGVLAEQFF	TGTGCCAGCAGCGCAGGGGTTTTGGCTGAGCAGTTCTTC
-	TRBJ1-5	TRBV19	-	CASRDTEPQHF	TGTGCCAGTAGAGATACCGAGCCCCAGCATTTT
few	TRBJ1-1	TRBV29-1	-	CSVVLPLLGNTEAFF	TGCAGCGTTGTACTACCTCTCTTGGGGAACACTGAAGCTTTCTTT
-	TRBJ2-7	TRBV4-3	-	CASSQEEGAYEQYF	TGCGCCAGCAGCCAAGAGGAGGGTGCCTACGAGCAGTACTTC
-	TRBJ1-5	TRBV19	TRBD1	CASSTLTGRYQPQHF	TGTGCCAGTAGTACTTTGACAGGGAGATATCAGCCCCAGCATTTT